This TCR beta chain is drawn from a study of T-cell reconstitution after alpha-beta-depleted transplantation in children. Findings and limits, study-wide: Alpha-beta T cells about two months after transplant reportedly derived from several hundred expanded graft clones.

Unique molecular identifiers were used to barcode this TCRbeta library. Using its own MiXCR run on the PCR reads, TCRdb lists one record per CDR3 protein. The repertoire holds about 580,000 distinct CDR3 sequences, with roughly 23% as singletons. V lost 3 bases and J 0 bases, leaving 11 bases between the germline ends. This CDR3 contains 16 residues. CDR1 MNHEY and CDR2 SVGAGI come from the germline V gene. Remarks on this clonotype: Its matching antigen is unknown.

The receptor's source is a boy in the first two years of life who had a stem cell transplant for acute myeloid leukemia, so the T cells may come from the graft donor. Sequenced material: PBMCs, mostly from graft donor cells, taken 360 days after TCRalphabeta/CD19-depleted stem cell transplant. J is TRBJ2-2 and V is TRBV6-5, with D unclear. CDR3 amino acids: CASSYKSLANTGELFF. The CDR3 DNA follows: TGTGCCAGCAGTTATAAGTCGTTGGCGAACACCGGGGAGCTGTTTTTT.